This is a list of T cell receptor beta chains from one sample in a study of blood T cell repertoires in COVID-19. Profiled with immunoSEQ multiplex PCR; TCRdb holds only in-frame clones, not every one. Of some 360,000 clones in the sample, around nine tenths were seen once. Specimen: peripheral blood. Receptor source: a woman in her sixties with COVID-19, enrolled during active disease. Both conserved end residues are part of each CDR3. A D gene is named only where the DNA matches it firmly. Not every row has a clone size; where given, it reads once, few, many or a size class.

-	TRBV3-1/TRBV3-2	TRBJ2-1	-	TGTGCCACCTCGAGGGGGGGGACCGTGGGAGAGCAGTTCTTC	CATSRGGTVGEQFF
TRBD1	TRBV6-5	TRBJ1-5	once	TGTGCCAGCAGTTACTCAGGGACAGGGTTTAACCAGCCCCAGCATTTT	CASSYSGTGFNQPQHF
-	TRBV6-5	TRBJ1-2	-	TGTGCCAGCAGTTACTCGAGGGCCTATGGCTACACCTTC	CASSYSRAYGYTF
-	TRBV4-1	TRBJ2-7	-	TGCGCCAGCAGCCAAGGGAGCGGGACACAAAAAACGAGGGAGCAGTACTTC	CASSQGSGTQKTREQYF
-	TRBV5-1	TRBJ1-6	-	TGCGCCAGCAGCTTGGAAGGTGCGGGAAGTGCCTATAATTCACCCCTCCACTTT	CASSLEGAGSAYNSPLHF
TRBD2	TRBV19	TRBJ2-7	-	TGTGCCAGTTCCAAAGCGGGGAGCTCCTACGAGCAGTACTTC	CASSKAGSSYEQYF
-	TRBV24-1	TRBJ2-3	-	TGTGCCACCAGTGATAGTCTAGTATCCAGCACAGATACGCAGTATTTT	CATSDSLVSSTDTQYF
TRBD1	TRBV5-1	TRBJ1-2	-	TGCGCCAGCAGCCCCCACCACGGCGGGACAGCTAACTATGGCTACACCTTC	CASSPHHGGTANYGYTF
-	TRBV2	TRBJ1-6	once	TGTGCCAGCACTCCCCCACAGAGGGCATCGGGGTCACCCCTCCACTTT	CASTPPQRASGSPLHF
-	TRBV2	TRBJ1-2	-	TGTGCCAGCAGTCCCGGACAGACTACCGGCTATGGCTACACCTTC	CASSPGQTTGYGYTF
-	TRBV18	TRBJ1-1	-	TGTGCCAGCTCACCGACGGGGTCGAACACTGAAGCTTTCTTT	CASSPTGSNTEAFF
-	TRBV30	TRBJ1-2	-	TGTGCCTGGAGAGGTCGTGGCAGGGAAGGCGGCTACACCTTC	CAWRGRGREGGYTF
TRBD1	TRBV4-1	TRBJ1-1	-	TGCGCCAGCAGCCAAGTTGGGACAGGGATGAACACTGAAGCTTTCTTT	CASSQVGTGMNTEAFF
TRBD1	TRBV7-3	TRBJ1-2	once	TGTGCCAGCAGCTACAGGACAGGGGGCCCAAGGAATGGCTACACCTTC	CASSYRTGGPRNGYTF
-	TRBV15	TRBJ2-5	-	TGTGCCACCAGCAGAGATTCCGGACTTAGATGGGAGACCCAGTACTTC	CATSRDSGLRWETQYF
-	TRBV28	TRBJ1-2	once	TGTGCCAGCAGTGGGGGCAGCTCTAACTATGGCTACACCTTC	CASSGGSSNYGYTF
-	TRBV6-5	TRBJ1-4	-	TGTGCCAGCAGGGGGCAGGGCTTGATAAATGAAAAACTGTTTTTT	CASRGQGLINEKLFF
-	TRBV5-6	TRBJ1-1	-	TGTGCCAGCAGCTTGGTGGAGACTGAAGCTTTCTTT	CASSLVETEAFF
-	TRBV6-5	TRBJ2-3	-	TGTGCCAGCAGGTCGAGTCCGGCAGATACGCAGTATTTT	CASRSSPADTQYF
TRBD1	TRBV7-9	TRBJ2-6	-	TGTGCCAGCAGCGGGACAGGGTCTGGGGCCAACGTCCTGACTTTC	CASSGTGSGANVLTF
TRBD1	TRBV12-5	TRBJ1-1	-	TGTGCTAGTGGTTTCTATCGCCGGACAGGGTCGAACACTGAAGCTTTCTTT	CASGFYRRTGSNTEAFF
-	TRBV28	TRBJ1-2	-	TGTGCCAGCAGTTCCTCCCGGGGGAGGGCTGGCTACACCTTC	CASSSSRGRAGYTF